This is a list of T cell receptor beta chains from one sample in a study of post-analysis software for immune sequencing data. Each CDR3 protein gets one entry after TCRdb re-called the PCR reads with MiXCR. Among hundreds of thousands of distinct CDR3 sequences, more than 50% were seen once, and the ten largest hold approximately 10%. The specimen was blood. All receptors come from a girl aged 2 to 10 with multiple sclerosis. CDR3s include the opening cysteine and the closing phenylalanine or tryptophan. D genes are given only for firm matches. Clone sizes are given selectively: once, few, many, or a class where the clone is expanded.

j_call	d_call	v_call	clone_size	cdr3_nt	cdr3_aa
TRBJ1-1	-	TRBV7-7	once	TGTGCCAGCAGCCCCTTACAGGGAATGAACACTGAAGCTTTCTTT	CASSPLQGMNTEAFF
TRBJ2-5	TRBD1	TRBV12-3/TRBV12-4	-	TGTGCCAGCAGTACCTGGACAGGGGGCCAAGAGACCCAGTACTTC	CASSTWTGGQETQYF
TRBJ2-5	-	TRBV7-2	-	TGTGCCAGCAGCCCGGGACGGAGCCAAGAGACCCAGTACTTC	CASSPGRSQETQYF
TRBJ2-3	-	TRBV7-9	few	TGTGCCAGCAGCCCTTTACCTCGGGATACGCAGTATTTT	CASSPLPRDTQYF
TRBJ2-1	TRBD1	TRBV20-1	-	TGCAGTGCCTGGACAGGGGGGGACAATGAGCAGTTCTTC	CSAWTGGDNEQFF
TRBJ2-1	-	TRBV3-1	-	TGTGCCAGCAGGGACTCCTCACGGGGCTACAATGAGCAGTTCTTC	CASRDSSRGYNEQFF
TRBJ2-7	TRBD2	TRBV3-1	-	TGTGCCAGCAGCCAACTAGCGGGAGGCTACGAGCAGTACTTC	CASSQLAGGYEQYF
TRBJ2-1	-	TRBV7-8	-	TGTGCCAGCAGCTTAGCGTTTGATTATGAGCAGTTCTTC	CASSLAFDYEQFF
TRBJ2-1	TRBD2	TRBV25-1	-	TGTGCCAGCATGGGCGGGAGTACCTGCAATGAGCAGTTCTTC	CASMGGSTCNEQFF
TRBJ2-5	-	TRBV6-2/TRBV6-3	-	TGTGCCAGCAGTCCCACGGCGGGGGCGCTGGATGAGCAGTACTTC	CASSPTAGALDEQYF
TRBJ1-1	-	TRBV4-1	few	TGCGCCAGCAGCCAAGACGGCTCCAGCACGGGAGCTTTCTTT	CASSQDGSSTGAFF
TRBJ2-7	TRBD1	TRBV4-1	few	TGTGCCAGCAGGGGGTTCTCCTACGAGCAGTACTTC	CASRGFSYEQYF
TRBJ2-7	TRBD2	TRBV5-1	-	TGCGCCAGCTGCCGGGAGGAACGGGCCTACGAGCAGTACTTC	CASCREERAYEQYF
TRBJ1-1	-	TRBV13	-	TGTGCCGTCCCGGGACATACGAACACTGAAGCTTTCTTT	CAVPGHTNTEAFF
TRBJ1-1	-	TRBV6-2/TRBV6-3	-	TGTGCCAGCAGCCACCCTTATGGGGGTTGGACTGAAGCTTTCTTT	CASSHPYGGWTEAFF
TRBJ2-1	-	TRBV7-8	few	TGTGCCAGCAGCGTCGTTCGGTCCTACAATGAGCAGTTCTTC	CASSVVRSYNEQFF
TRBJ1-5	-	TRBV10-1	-	TGCGCCAGCAGTGAGCTTGGGCATCAGCCCCAGCATTTT	CASSELGHQPQHF
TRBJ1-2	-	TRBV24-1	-	TGTGCCACCAGTGAGCGATCGACAGGCAACTATGGCTACACCTTC	CATSERSTGNYGYTF
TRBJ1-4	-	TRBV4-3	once	TGCGCCAGCAGCCAAGATCGGGCGTCAACTAATGAAAAACTGTTTTTT	CASSQDRASTNEKLFF
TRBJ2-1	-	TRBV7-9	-	TGTGCCAGCAGCTCGGGTCCGGGGCAGAGCTCCTACAATGAGCAGTTCTTC	CASSSGPGQSSYNEQFF
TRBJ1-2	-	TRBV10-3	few	TGTGCCATCAGTGAGTCGGCCGTCTATGGCTACACCTTC	CAISESAVYGYTF
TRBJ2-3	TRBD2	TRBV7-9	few	TGTGCCAGCAGCTTAGCGCGTAGCGGGGCAGATACGCAGTATTTT	CASSLARSGADTQYF
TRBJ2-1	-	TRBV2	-	TGTGCCAGCAGTGCGGGGTGGGCCTACAATGAGCACTTCTTC	CASSAGWAYNEHFF
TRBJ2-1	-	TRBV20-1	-	TGCAGTGCTAGGATAGCGGCTGACTACTCCTACAATGAGCAGTTCTTC	CSARIAADYSYNEQFF
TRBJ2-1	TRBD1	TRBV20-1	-	TGCAGTGCCCCGAGTGGGACAGGGAGCGATGAGCAGTTCTTC	CSAPSGTGSDEQFF
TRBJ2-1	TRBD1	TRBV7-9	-	TGTGCCAGCAGCCCCCCGACAGGGGGCAATGAGCAGTTCTTC	CASSPPTGGNEQFF